A selection of T cell receptor beta chains follows, all from one sample in a study of graft-versus-host responses after intestinal transplantation. Their recognized antigens are unknown. The protocol was immunoSEQ multiplex PCR, while the TCRdb copy is restricted to in-frame clones and leaves out a portion. This table has 90,000 to 150,000 clones, about 95% appearing once. This specimen consisted of unstimulated CD8+ T cells sorted from spleen or lymph node cells, obtained before intestinal transplant. The receptors shown here come from a human donor who received an intestinal transplant. The CDR3 runs from the conserved cysteine through the conserved F or W.

TRBV7-9	TRBJ2-3	CASSVVGEADTQYF
TRBV7-9	TRBJ2-1	CASKWGTEQFF
TRBV4-3	TRBJ1-2	CASSRFGQGLYGYTF
TRBV28	TRBJ1-4	CASSSQGPNEKLFF
TRBV19	TRBJ1-3	CASSSRLLLGTGGNTIYF
TRBV10-1	TRBJ2-7	CATGLAGAPYYEQYF
TRBV5-1	TRBJ2-4	CASSLYRAQKNIQYF
TRBV4-2	TRBJ2-1	CASSQKTGGYYNEQFF
TRBV28	TRBJ1-1	CASSLKFNTEAFF
TRBV16	TRBJ1-1	CASSPPSPVEAFF
TRBV4-1	TRBJ1-4	CASSVGTGVFSTNEKLFF
TRBV28	TRBJ1-5	CASRGPLNSNQPQHF
TRBV5-6	TRBJ2-1	CASELAGGWGVDEQFF
TRBV6-6	TRBJ2-7	CASRRLQGYEQYF
TRBV5-6	TRBJ2-1	CASSLDRREGPYNEQFF
TRBV9	TRBJ1-1	CASSTEDTEAFF
TRBV5-5	TRBJ2-7	CASSLEYEQYF
TRBV27	TRBJ1-1	CASSPLWRDRGPSEAFF
TRBV14	TRBJ2-1	CASRAGTSGGNEQFF
TRBV4-3	TRBJ2-7	CASSQDGDSAYEQYF
TRBV4-3	TRBJ2-2	CASSQAPREYTGELFF
TRBV6-5	TRBJ2-7	CASSYSGDPSYEQYF
TRBV27	TRBJ2-7	CASSFRSSYEQYF
TRBV6-5	TRBJ2-3	CASRVLAGGPDTQYF
TRBV29-1	TRBJ1-1	CSVDVGTEAFF
TRBV19	TRBJ2-2	CASSIDGFNTGELFF
TRBV27	TRBJ1-2	CASSSSPRQGAKGYTF
TRBV27	TRBJ2-5	CASSKGPNSRAETQYF
TRBV13	TRBJ2-1	CASSGGLAGGNEQFF
TRBV28	TRBJ1-1	CASSHRDSSQSNTEAFF
TRBV11-2	TRBJ2-7	CASSSGTSYEQYF
TRBV6-1	TRBJ1-1	CASSEVSRWFGEAFF
TRBV4-1	TRBJ2-7	CASSPGGNYEQYF
TRBV7-9	TRBJ1-2	CASSSAGVGYGYTF
TRBV6-5	TRBJ1-1	CASSYLPGGEAFF
TRBV25-1	TRBJ2-3	CASFYSDTQYF
TRBV9	TRBJ2-1	CASSVGVSGYEQFF
TRBV19	TRBJ1-1	CASSIRTRTEAFF
TRBV9	TRBJ2-1	CASSVALAGVVNEQFF
TRBV13	TRBJ1-1	CASVGDLNTEAFF
TRBV19	TRBJ2-1	CASRNPPYNEQFF
TRBV9	TRBJ1-6	CASSEGAQGAPLHF
TRBV27	TRBJ2-7	CASSLGGSYEQYF
TRBV28	TRBJ2-7	CASRDRERNYEQYF
TRBV30	TRBJ2-5	CAWSTQLAGGLETQYF
TRBV9	TRBJ2-7	CASSRSRTAGLYEQYF
TRBV5-1	TRBJ2-3	CASSFRRDRDTDTQYF
TRBV6-5	TRBJ1-1	CASSQGQGNTEAFF
TRBV28	TRBJ2-3	CASSLRGMRTQYF
TRBV7-9	TRBJ1-2	CASSSSGLSRYGYTF
TRBV6-5	TRBJ2-1	CASSYSSEQFF
TRBV7-9	TRBJ1-1	CASSHYRTAAFF
TRBV27	TRBJ2-1	CASSDRGRGLYNEQFF
TRBV11-2	TRBJ2-3	CASSRVEGLAGEGMQYF
TRBV28	TRBJ1-1	CASSPLLGTEAFF
TRBV4-1	TRBJ2-3	CASSQGLAGENTQYF
TRBV28	TRBJ1-1	CASSVDRDTEAFF
TRBV5-3	TRBJ2-2	CSRPIDTGELFF
TRBV12-5	TRBJ2-3	CASGLSPRDTQYF